One sample yielded the 9 T cell receptor beta chains listed below, sequenced in a study of blood T cell repertoires in COVID-19. The assay was immunoSEQ multiplex PCR, and TCRdb's table has in-frame clones only and misses some. The data show about 200,000 clones, with 75% to 90% seen just once and 3.5% to 5.5% held by the top ten. Material for sequencing was PBMCs or T cells enriched from blood (not recorded which). These receptors originate from a woman in her 30s who had been exposed to COVID-19.

The chain has TRBV6-5 and TRBJ2-1; 12 nucleotides agree with TRBD2. The CDR3 is made up of 15 amino acids. Germline V CDR1 and CDR2: MNHEY, SVGAGI. V dropped 6 bases and J dropped 8; count of bases not matched to a gene: 8. CDR3 sequence: CASSGASGGAYEQFF. The CDR3 nucleotides read TGTGCCAGCAGCGGAGCTAGCGGGGGGGCCTATGAGCAGTTCTTC.

This clone occurred once. V gene TRBV9 combines with J gene TRBJ1-2, with unresolved D. CDR3 length equals 14 residues. The ends were cut back, 4 bases at V and 4 bases at J, with 14 bases in the middle. Germline CDR1 SGDLS, CDR2 YYNGEE. The CDR3 spells CASSPSTRGYGYTF. For the CDR3, the DNA is TGTGCCAGCAGCCCCAGTACCCGTGGCTATGGCTACACCTTC. Based on the CDR3 plus reference TRBV9 and TRBJ1-2, the full variable domain is DSGVTQTPKHLITATGQRVTLRCSPRSGDLSVYWYQQSLDQGLQFLIQYYNGEERAKGNILERFSAQQFPDLHSELNLSSLELGDSALYFCASSPSTRGYGYTFGSGTRLTVV.

CDR3 loop: CASSLERVLGTLTYEQYF. Here the CDR3 DNA reads TGTGCCAGCAGCTTAGAGCGGGTCCTAGGTACCCTTACCTACGAGCAGTACTTC. The V call is TRBV11-2, the J call TRBJ2-7; D is possibly TRBD2 (5 bases). The ends were cut back, 0 bases at V and 2 bases at J, with 20 bases in the middle. In germline, CDR1 is SGHAT, CDR2 FQNNGV. CDR3 size: 18 residues.

The rearrangement uses TRBV6-1 and TRBJ1-3; 7 positions match TRBD1. Germline V lookup: CDR1 MNHNS, CDR2 SASEGT. V lost 3 bases and J lost 1; bases outside the gene matches: 3. There are 15 residues in the CDR3. In DNA, the CDR3 is TGTGCCAGCAGTGAGGACAGGACTTCTGGAAACACCATATATTTT. It is translated as CASSEDRTSGNTIYF.

The chain links TRBV2 to TRBJ1-4, with D perhaps matching TRBD1 (6 bases). CDR1 is SNHLY, CDR2 FYNNEI, per germline. Trimming took 6 bases from V and 1 from J, leaving 24 bases between them. The CDR3 is made up of 19 amino acids. The CDR3 DNA is TGTGCCAGCAGCGAGAATCCAGTCACAGGGTATAGAACTAATGAAAAACTGTTTTTT. Protein product: CASSENPVTGYRTNEKLFF.

This clone was detected once. V usage is TRBV24-1 and J usage is TRBJ2-7; TRBD1 matches 7 bases. The CDR3 contains 13 residues. The ends lost 10 bases at V and 2 bases at J; junction bases unmatched: 7. Per the germline V gene, CDR1 is KGHDR and CDR2 is SFDVKD. The CDR3 DNA reads TGTGCCACTCTGTGGACAGGTACCTACGAGCAGTACTTC. Protein: CATLWTGTYEQYF.

The genes are TRBV7-9 and TRBJ1-2; maybe TRBD1 (5 bases). Per germline, CDR1 SEHNR and CDR2 FQNEAQ (reference sequence). CDR3 length equals 14 residues. The ends were cut back, 0 bases at V and 7 bases at J, with 12 bases in the middle. CDR3 coding DNA: TGTGCCAGCAGCTTAGCCTCCGGGGGAGGTGGCTACACCTTC. This sequence encodes CASSLASGGGGYTF.

The chain combines TRBV4-1 with TRBJ1-3; D not certain. The V gene's germline CDR1 is MGHRA and CDR2 YSYEKL. The CDR3 contains 17 residues. Trimming removed 0 bases at V and 7 bases at J, with 19 bases between. CDR3 nucleotides: TGCGCCAGCAGCCAAGATAGGTCGACCATAGACGGGAACACCATATATTTT. Encoded protein: CASSQDRSTIDGNTIYF.

V usage is TRBV18 and J usage is TRBJ2-7, with 9 nucleotides matching TRBD2. The CDR3 covers 15 residues. With V trimmed by 5 bases and J by 2 bases, 7 bases remained unmatched. The germline V gene has CDR1 KGHSH and CDR2 LQKENI. The CDR3 region has the DNA TGTGCCAGCTCAGTAGCGGGGGAGATTGCCTACGAGCAGTACTTC. The encoded protein is CASSVAGEIAYEQYF.